These T cell receptor beta chains were read from a single sample in a study of blood T cell repertoires in COVID-19. Clones were sequenced by immunoSEQ multiplex PCR, and TCRdb holds only the in-frame ones, with some missing. The sample has approximately 96,000 clones; roughly 90% are singletons. Material: peripheral blood. The receptors originated from a human donor with COVID-19, enrolled during active disease. The donor label of this sample is uncertain. The CDR3 runs from the conserved cysteine through the conserved F or W. Clone size is stated in some rows and not others, as once, few, many or a class when expanded.

.	TRBV15	TRBJ2-1	CATSRGGSSYNEQFF
.	TRBV6-1	TRBJ1-5	CASSAGARTLNQPQHF
.	TRBV2	TRBJ1-5	CASSGQGTGPQHF
.	TRBV6-2/TRBV6-3	TRBJ1-4	CASSYSFLRTEGKGEKLFF
.	TRBV2	TRBJ1-4	CASRGTGSNEKLFF
.	TRBV9	TRBJ2-3	CASSVDDRGADTQYF
once	TRBV11-3	TRBJ1-1	CASSLSSYTEAFF
.	TRBV5-1	TRBJ2-1	CASSLVGTGDINEQFF
.	TRBV5-1	TRBJ2-3	CASSLAGGRADTQYF
.	TRBV4-1	TRBJ1-2	CASSQRQAPPGYTF
.	TRBV19	TRBJ2-3	CASSIRGTDLTDTQYF
once	TRBV5-4	TRBJ1-6	CASSLGRGAASPLHF
.	TRBV7-6	TRBJ1-6	CASSLAIGSENSPLHF
.	TRBV3-1/TRBV3-2	TRBJ2-7	CASSQVLTGGEQYF
many	TRBV27	TRBJ2-3	CASSRGTGENTQYF
.	TRBV6-4	TRBJ1-3	CASSDLSDKYSGNTIYF
once	TRBV19	TRBJ1-1	CASRLRGALTEAFF
.	TRBV11-3	TRBJ2-5	CASSSGETQYF
.	TRBV5-1	TRBJ1-1	CASSLETGVYWKAFF
few	TRBV12-5	TRBJ1-1	CASGSNVNTEAFF
once	TRBV7-3	TRBJ2-3	CASSLHGGTTRSGTQYF
.	TRBV5-1	TRBJ2-2	CASEGQPNTGELFF
.	TRBV29-1	TRBJ1-3	CSVRDSLSGNTIYF
.	TRBV20-1	TRBJ1-2	CSASGIGYGYTF
once	TRBV4-1	TRBJ1-1	CASSHPRGRGAGEAFF
.	TRBV4-1	TRBJ1-5	CASSQDRNQPQHF
.	TRBV6-5	TRBJ2-3	CASTGQGTDTQYF
.	TRBV12-3/TRBV12-4	TRBJ2-5	CASSTGVETQYF
.	TRBV19	TRBJ1-1	CASRRGRGNTEAFF
.	TRBV3-1/TRBV3-2	TRBJ2-2	CASSQRGGTGNTGELFF
.	TRBV12-3/TRBV12-4	TRBJ1-4	CASSWGVSEKLFF
.	TRBV14	TRBJ2-5	CASSWTAQETQYF
once	TRBV12-2	TRBJ2-1	CASRLDRLAGVPEQFF
.	TRBV30	TRBJ2-3	CAWSLGGSTDTQYF
.	TRBV18	TRBJ1-2	CASSLTGPYGYTF
once	TRBV28	TRBJ1-1	CASSPREESNTEAFF
.	TRBV19	TRBJ1-4	CASSFTVTDEKLFF
.	TRBV5-6	TRBJ1-2	CASSAGQGATTLGYTF
.	TRBV10-3	TRBJ2-3	CAISEGTDYTDTQYF
once	TRBV7-9	TRBJ1-2	CASSPVFDGYTF
.	TRBV15	TRBJ2-5	CATRMGLVEETQYF
.	TRBV6-5	TRBJ1-6	CASSYSKRGLPLHF
.	TRBV9	TRBJ2-3	CASSSLNTDTQYF
.	TRBV9	TRBJ2-5	CASSPLAGGPTETQYF
.	TRBV28	TRBJ1-3	CASSGGGVMESGNTIYF
.	TRBV5-1	TRBJ2-5	CASSLGQGIRETQYF
.	TRBV6-6	TRBJ2-6	CASIRGTGANVLTF
once	TRBV11-2	TRBJ2-7	CASSLGGGPYEQYF
.	TRBV4-1	TRBJ2-3	CASSHGTGEDTQYF
.	TRBV5-4	TRBJ1-6	CASSPSTGSTSPLHF
.	TRBV7-9	TRBJ1-6	CASSLEGQGGSPLHF
.	TRBV30	TRBJ2-1	CACTGTAVYNEQFF
.	TRBV3-1/TRBV3-2	TRBJ2-5	CASSQATSGGQETQYF